The rows below give T cell receptor beta chains drawn from one sample of a study of blood T cell repertoires in COVID-19. Libraries were prepared by immunoSEQ multiplex PCR; TCRdb keeps only in-frame clonotypes and omits some of them. This sample has 150,000 to 200,000 clones, with around 82% found just once. Sequencing was performed on PBMCs or T cells enriched from blood (not recorded which). The receptor source for this set is a man aged 35-49 years who had recovered from COVID-19. The CDR3 runs from the conserved cysteine through the conserved F or W. The D gene is left open where the match is weak. The listing skips clone size in some rows; elsewhere it reads once, few, many or a size class.

J | D | size | V | DNA | CDR3
TRBJ1-1 | NA | NA | TRBV6-5 | TGTGCCAGCAGTTACTCAATACAGGGACAAGCTTTCTTT | CASSYSIQGQAFF
TRBJ1-2 | NA | NA | TRBV5-1 | TGCGCCAGCAGCTTGGGCGCCTTGGGGGCGTCGGGAGGCTACACCTTC | CASSLGALGASGGYTF
TRBJ2-7 | TRBD2 | few | TRBV4-1 | TGCGCCAGCAGCCAAATTTCTAGCGGGAGCTACGAGCAGTACTTC | CASSQISSGSYEQYF
TRBJ1-5 | TRBD1 | NA | TRBV5-6 | TGTGCCAGCAGACTCGGACAGGGGGCCAATCAGCCCCAGCATTTT | CASRLGQGANQPQHF
TRBJ1-4 | NA | few | TRBV18 | TGTGCCAGCTCACCCTCAACAGGGTCTAATGAAAAACTGTTTTTT | CASSPSTGSNEKLFF
TRBJ2-1 | TRBD1 | NA | TRBV11-3 | TGTGCCAGCAGCTTAGATGGGACAGACAATGAGCAGTTCTTC | CASSLDGTDNEQFF
TRBJ1-4 | NA | NA | TRBV19 | TGTGCCAGTAGTATTTCCAGTAATGAAAAACTGTTTTTT | CASSISSNEKLFF
TRBJ1-5 | NA | NA | TRBV7-2 | TGTGCCAGCAGCTTTCAGACAGGCAATCAGCCCCAGCATTTT | CASSFQTGNQPQHF
TRBJ2-1 | NA | NA | TRBV9 | TGTGCCAGCAGCGGTGTAAACTACAATGAGCAGTTCTTC | CASSGVNYNEQFF
TRBJ2-3 | NA | NA | TRBV5-1 | TGCGCCAGCAGCAGGGAGACAGATACGCAGTATTTT | CASSRETDTQYF
TRBJ1-1 | NA | once | TRBV6-5 | TGTGCCAGCAGAGACGCCAGGGTCCTCAACACTGAAGCTTTCTTT | CASRDARVLNTEAFF
TRBJ2-5 | TRBD2 | NA | TRBV2 | TGTGCCTGGGGGGGTGAAGAGACCCAGTACTTC | CAWGGEETQYF
TRBJ2-7 | NA | NA | TRBV2 | TGTGCCAGCAGCAAAGGGGCAGGGGCGTACGAGCAGTACTTC | CASSKGAGAYEQYF
TRBJ1-2 | NA | NA | TRBV5-6 | TGTGCCAGCAGCTTGGCAGGTGGTGCATACTATGGCTACACCTTC | CASSLAGGAYYGYTF
TRBJ1-1 | TRBD1 | NA | TRBV3-1/TRBV3-2 | TGTGCCAGCAGCCCCCTGCGGGACAGTGGGGCTTTCTTT | CASSPLRDSGAFF
TRBJ2-3 | TRBD1 | NA | TRBV5-1 | TGCGCCAGCAGCATTACGGGACAGGGGATTCCTTTTAGCACAGATACGCAGTATTTT | CASSITGQGIPFSTDTQYF
TRBJ1-4 | TRBD1 | NA | TRBV10-2 | TGCGCCAGCGCCGAGGGACAGGGTCCCGGTGAAAAACTGTTTTTT | CASAEGQGPGEKLFF
TRBJ1-1 | NA | NA | TRBV29-1 | TGCAGCGTGCGGGCAGGCGGAGTTAACACTGAAGCTTTCTTT | CSVRAGGVNTEAFF
TRBJ2-5 | NA | NA | TRBV24-1 | TGTGCCACCAGTGCGGCAGGGTGGGAGACCCAGTACTTC | CATSAAGWETQYF
TRBJ2-7 | TRBD1 | once | TRBV9 | TGTGCCAGCAGCTTAGGGACAGTCTCCTACGAGCAGTACTTC | CASSLGTVSYEQYF
TRBJ2-7 | TRBD1 | NA | TRBV10-1 | TGCGCCAGCAGTCAGGGGGCTTACGAGCAGTACTTC | CASSQGAYEQYF
TRBJ1-1 | NA | NA | TRBV5-8 | TGTGCCAGCAGCTTGGAGCTGGCGGGGGATAAATTGAACACTGAAGCTTTCTTT | CASSLELAGDKLNTEAFF
TRBJ2-3 | NA | NA | TRBV11-2 | TGTGCCAGCAGCTTTCAGGGAAGGAGCACAGATACGCAGTATTTT | CASSFQGRSTDTQYF
TRBJ1-4 | TRBD1 | NA | TRBV30 | TGTGCCTGGAGTGTTGGTCTGGGACAGAGTGCTGAAAAACTGTTTTTT | CAWSVGLGQSAEKLFF
TRBJ2-2 | TRBD1 | NA | TRBV5-1 | TGCGCCAGCAGCTTGCTCCGGGACAGTGGAGTCACCGGGGAGCTGTTTTTT | CASSLLRDSGVTGELFF
TRBJ2-3 | NA | NA | TRBV11-2 | TGTGCCAGCAGCTTACCGGGGGACCGCACAGATACGCAGTATTTT | CASSLPGDRTDTQYF
TRBJ1-2 | TRBD1 | NA | TRBV5-1 | TGCGCCAGCAGCTTCACCGGACAGGGAGTCTACACCTTC | CASSFTGQGVYTF
TRBJ1-1 | TRBD1 | NA | TRBV3-1/TRBV3-2 | TGTGCCAGCAGAGGGACAGGGGGGAACACTGAAGCTTTCTTT | CASRGTGGNTEAFF
TRBJ2-3 | TRBD2 | once | TRBV7-8 | TGTGCCAGCAGCTTTAGGGGAGACAAGAGCGGACTAGCTGAAAGAACAGATACGCAGTATTTT | CASSFRGDKSGLAERTDTQYF
TRBJ1-2 | NA | NA | TRBV6-6 | TGTGCCAGCAGCCCTCGGAAGACAGACTATGGCTACACCTTC | CASSPRKTDYGYTF
TRBJ1-3 | NA | once | TRBV5-3 | TGTGCCACAGAGGGTTGGGGAGGCAGGGACTCTGGAAACACCATATATTTT | CATEGWGGRDSGNTIYF
TRBJ2-2 | NA | NA | TRBV12-3/TRBV12-4 | TGTGCCAGCAGGGACCAGGGCGACGGGGAGCTGTTTTTT | CASRDQGDGELFF
TRBJ2-1 | NA | NA | TRBV9 | TGTGCCAGCAGCAAATACGAGGGGCAGTTCTTC | CASSKYEGQFF
TRBJ1-3 | TRBD1 | many | TRBV11-2 | TGTGCCAGCAGCTTAGAGTCCCAGGGGGCTGGCTCTGGAAACACCATATATTTT | CASSLESQGAGSGNTIYF
TRBJ1-5 | TRBD1 | NA | TRBV5-6 | TGTGCCAGCAGCTACCAGGGGGTCGATCAGCCCCAGCATTTT | CASSYQGVDQPQHF
TRBJ2-7 | NA | NA | TRBV2 | TGTGCCAGCAGTGAAATACTAGCCGGCGGCGAGCAGTACTTC | CASSEILAGGEQYF
TRBJ2-2 | NA | NA | TRBV6-6 | TGTGCCAGCAGTTACCTAGATGGCACCGGGGAGCTGTTTTTT | CASSYLDGTGELFF
TRBJ2-6 | NA | NA | TRBV29-1 | TGCAGCGTTGGGGGGCAGTCTGGGGCCAACGTCCTGACTTTC | CSVGGQSGANVLTF
TRBJ1-5 | NA | NA | TRBV7-9 | TGTGCCAGCAGCTCGGACAGACCGAACTATAGCAATCAGCCCCAGCATTTT | CASSSDRPNYSNQPQHF
TRBJ2-2 | TRBD1 | NA | TRBV6-5 | TGTGCCAGCATAAGACAGGGGGCAAACACCGGGGAGCTGTTTTTT | CASIRQGANTGELFF
TRBJ2-3 | TRBD2 | NA | TRBV6-5 | TGTGCCAGCAGCCCCGGGACTAGCCGCACAGATACGCAGTATTTT | CASSPGTSRTDTQYF
TRBJ1-1 | NA | NA | TRBV10-2 | TGCGCCAGCAGCTTCCTCGGGTTAGAGGCTTTCTTT | CASSFLGLEAFF
TRBJ2-3 | NA | NA | TRBV18 | TGTGCCAGCTCACCACGTCAGGGTCCAGATACGCAGTATTTT | CASSPRQGPDTQYF
TRBJ2-5 | NA | NA | TRBV30 | TGTGCCTGGAGGTTGCCAGGGACTCTCCAAGAGACCCAGTACTTC | CAWRLPGTLQETQYF
TRBJ1-6 | NA | NA | TRBV21-1 | TGTGCCAGCAGCAAAAACAGGGAATTCGTTTCACCCCTCCACTTT | CASSKNREFVSPLHF
TRBJ2-1 | NA | NA | TRBV7-3 | TGTGCCAGCAGCTCCACTGGGGGGAGCTCCTACAATGAGCAGTTCTTC | CASSSTGGSSYNEQFF
TRBJ2-1 | TRBD2 | NA | TRBV5-1 | TGCGCCAGCAGCTTGGGGGCGGGGGTCTACAATGAGCAGTTCTTC | CASSLGAGVYNEQFF
TRBJ1-6 | NA | once | TRBV2 | TGTGCCAGCAGTCGAAGGGAGGCTACAAATTCACCCCTCCACTTT | CASSRREATNSPLHF
TRBJ2-7 | TRBD2 | large | TRBV4-1 | TGCGCCAGCAGCCAACCCTGGACTAGCGGGGGGGCAACGTCTGTCGAGCAGTACTTC | CASSQPWTSGGATSVEQYF
TRBJ2-1 | NA | NA | TRBV2 | TGTGCCAGCAGTATCTACAGGGACAATGAGCAGTTCTTC | CASSIYRDNEQFF
TRBJ2-3 | NA | NA | TRBV6-1 | TGTGCCAGCAGTGAATTAAGCGTGCAGTCCTCTAGCACAGATACGCAGTATTTT | CASSELSVQSSSTDTQYF
TRBJ2-1 | TRBD1 | NA | TRBV7-9 | TGTGCCAGCAGCTCCAACAGGGGGTTCGGCTCCTACAATGAGCAGTTCTTC | CASSSNRGFGSYNEQFF